This passage covers 8 T cell receptor beta chains from one sample sequenced in a study of T cell changes during pregnancy in multiple sclerosis. Generated by immunoSEQ multiplex PCR, the TCRdb table keeps only in-frame clones and is missing some. The repertoire holds approximately 44,000 clones, approximately 92% seen once, with 0.55% to 0.7% in the top ten. The specimen was CD4+ T cells from peripheral blood mononuclear cells, collected in the first trimester of pregnancy. These receptor sequences come from a female donor with multiple sclerosis, enrolled in a pregnancy study.

The chain is built from TRBV6-5 and TRBJ2-7; 9 positions agree with TRBD1. V was pared by 6 bases and J by 5 bases, with 8 bases of the junction left unmatched. Germline V gene lookup returns CDR1 MNHEY and CDR2 SVGAGI. The CDR3 loop spans 14 amino acids. The CDR3 bases are TGTGCCAGCAGCCCGGGACAGGGTTGGAACGAGCAGTACTTC. This translates into CASSPGQGWNEQYF.

The chain links TRBV28 to TRBJ2-3; 10 bases align to TRBD2. CDR3 length: 16 residues. V shed 4 bases and J 3 bases; nucleotides not matched to a gene: 7. Germline V gene data show CDR1 as MDHEN and CDR2 as SYDVKM. DNA for the CDR3: TGTGCCAGCAGTTCCACAACTAGCGGGACAACAGATACGCAGTATTTT. Its protein product is CASSSTTSGTTDTQYF.

The chain has TRBV30 and TRBJ2-1, with a weak D call TRBD2 (5 bases). This CDR3 has 11 amino acids. V lost 3 bases, J lost 7 bases, and 7 bases lay in between. Germline V CDR1 and CDR2: GTSNPN, SVGIG (reference sequence). DNA for the CDR3: TGTGCCTGGAGCACTAGGAATGAGCAGTTCTTC. Its protein is CAWSTRNEQFF.

This clone was detected only once. The chain uses TRBV6-6 and TRBJ2-5, with D perhaps TRBD2 (5 bases). The CDR3 runs 12 residues. The V end lost 2 bases, the J end lost 10 bases, and 11 bases lay between the germline ends. The germline V gene has CDR1 MNHNY and CDR2 SVGAGI (reference sequence). The CDR3 is CASSYPDGSQYF. The CDR3 DNA reads TGTGCCAGCAGTTACCCCGATGGGAGCCAGTACTTC.

This clone was seen once. The chain joins TRBV7-6 to TRBJ2-3, with 12 bases aligning to TRBD2. V dropped 5 bases and J dropped 4; count of bases not matched to a gene: 7. The germline gives CDR1 SGHVS, CDR2 FNYEAQ. This CDR3 comprises 16 residues. This CDR3 reads CASSPLAGGPADTQYF. The CDR3 nucleotides read TGTGCCAGCAGCCCTCTAGCGGGAGGGCCTGCAGATACGCAGTATTTT.

This sequence joins TRBV6-1 and TRBJ2-7; 7 positions match TRBD1. This CDR3 is 15 amino acids long. V trimming: 9 bases; J trimming: 1 base; junction bases outside the gene matches: 12. The germline CDR1 and CDR2 sequences are MNHNS and SASEGT. Written as DNA, the CDR3 is TGTGCCAGTGCTTTACTAGGGGACAGTTCCTACGAGCAGTACTTC. Amino acid sequence: CASALLGDSSYEQYF.

CDR3 nucleotide sequence: TGTGCCAGCAGCTCCTCAGATACGCAGTATTTT. Translated: CASSSSDTQYF. This chain joins TRBV7-6 and TRBJ2-3; no reliable D call. The ends were cut back, 4 bases at V and 4 bases at J, with 3 bases in the middle. There are 11 residues in the CDR3. The germline V gene has CDR1 SGHVS and CDR2 FNYEAQ.

The chain joins TRBV7-3 to TRBJ2-2, with 9 bases matching TRBD1. CDR1 and CDR2 (germline): SGHTA, FQGTGA. V shed 10 bases and J 6 bases; nucleotides not matched to a gene: 9. CDR3 length: 14 residues. The CDR3 loop is CATKRDRVSGELFF. The CDR3 bases are TGTGCCACAAAACGGGACAGGGTGTCCGGGGAGCTGTTTTTT.